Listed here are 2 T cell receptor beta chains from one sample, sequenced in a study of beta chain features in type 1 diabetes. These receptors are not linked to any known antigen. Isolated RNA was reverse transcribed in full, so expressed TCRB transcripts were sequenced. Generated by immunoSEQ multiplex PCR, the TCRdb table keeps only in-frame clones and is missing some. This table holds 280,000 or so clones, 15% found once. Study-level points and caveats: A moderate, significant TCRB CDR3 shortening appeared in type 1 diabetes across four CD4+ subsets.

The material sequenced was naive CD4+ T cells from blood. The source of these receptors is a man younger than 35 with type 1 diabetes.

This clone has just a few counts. The CDR3, as DNA: TGTGCCAGTAGTATAGGGAGGTTGGAGAACACTGAAGCTTTCTTT. It yields the protein CASSIGRLENTEAFF. The V and J genes are TRBV19 and TRBJ1-1; D remains unclear. The CDR3 covers 15 residues. Germline V CDR1 and CDR2: LNHDA, SQIVND (reference sequence). V was trimmed by 1 base and J by 1 base, leaving 10 bases between them.

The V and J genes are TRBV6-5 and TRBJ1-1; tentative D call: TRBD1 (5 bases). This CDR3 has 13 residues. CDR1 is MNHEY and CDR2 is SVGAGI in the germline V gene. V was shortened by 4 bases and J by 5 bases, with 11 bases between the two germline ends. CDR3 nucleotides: TGTGCCAGCAGTTGGAACAGGCGGACTGAAGCTTTCTTT. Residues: CASSWNRRTEAFF.